The rows below give T cell receptor beta chains drawn from one sample of a study of blood T cell repertoires in COVID-19. Using immunoSEQ multiplex PCR, the repertoire was profiled, and TCRdb retains in-frame clones only, with some absent. The sample lists some 200,000 clones, 86% occurring once. Material: peripheral blood. Receptors originate from a man aged 65-85 years with acute or convalescent COVID-19. CDR3s include the opening cysteine and the closing phenylalanine or tryptophan. Fields, in order: J gene, clone size, V gene, D gene, CDR3 DNA, CDR3 protein. A D gene is named only where the DNA matches it firmly. Rows may omit the clone size; those that give it use once, few, many or a size class.

TRBJ2-2 NA TRBV24-1 TRBD2 TGTGCCACCAGTCTAGCGGATCTGGGCGGGGAGCTGTTTTTT CATSLADLGGELFF
TRBJ1-1 NA TRBV3-1/TRBV3-2 NA TGTGCCAGCAGCCCCCCGGGGAGGGATGAAGCTTTCTTT CASSPPGRDEAFF
TRBJ2-5 NA TRBV4-2 TRBD2 TGTGCCAGCAGCCAACAACTAGCGGGAGGTGGAGAGACCCAGTACTTC CASSQQLAGGGETQYF
TRBJ1-1 NA TRBV4-2 NA TGTGCCAGCAGCCCAAGGGAGACAGGACGAGGGGACGAAGCTTTCTTT CASSPRETGRGDEAFF
TRBJ1-1 NA TRBV3-1/TRBV3-2 NA TGTGCCAGCAGCCAGCCAGGGAGGGGTCCTGAAGCTTTCTTT CASSQPGRGPEAFF
TRBJ1-1 NA TRBV3-1/TRBV3-2 NA TGTGCCAGCAGCGGAGGTCCTCGACTGGGAGCTTTCTTT CASSGGPRLGAFF
TRBJ2-3 NA TRBV5-1 TRBD2 TGCGCCAGCAGCTTGCCTTCCGGAACTAGCGGGAGAGATACGCAGTATTTT CASSLPSGTSGRDTQYF
TRBJ1-2 NA TRBV15 NA TGTGCCACCAGCAGAGCCCTTGGCAGGTTTGATGGCTACACCTTC CATSRALGRFDGYTF
TRBJ2-2 NA TRBV4-2 NA TGTGCCAGCAGCCTACAGGGCAGGGCGAACCCCGGGGAGCTGTTTTTT CASSLQGRANPGELFF
TRBJ2-3 NA TRBV7-6 TRBD2 TGTGCCAGCAGCCCTTGGACTAGCGGCTTAAGCACAGATACGCAGTATTTT CASSPWTSGLSTDTQYF
TRBJ2-1 NA TRBV9 TRBD2 TGTGCCAGCAGCGTCATAGCGGGTGAGCAGTTCTTC CASSVIAGEQFF
TRBJ2-5 NA TRBV6-2/TRBV6-3 NA TGTGCCAGCAGTTATTCGTATTACCAAGAGACCCAGTACTTC CASSYSYYQETQYF
TRBJ1-5 NA TRBV5-1 TRBD1 TGCGCCAGCAGCTCTGACCCAGGGGGCTATCAGCCCCAGCATTTT CASSSDPGGYQPQHF
TRBJ2-1 NA TRBV5-4 TRBD1 TGTGCCAGCAGCTTGCCGGGACAGAGCTCCAATGAGCAGTTCTTC CASSLPGQSSNEQFF
TRBJ1-5 NA TRBV2 NA TGTGCCAGCAGTGAAGACGGGGGGCCTCAGCCCCAGCATTTT CASSEDGGPQPQHF
TRBJ1-3 once TRBV5-1 NA TGCGCCAGCAGTTCCGGGAGCTCTGGAAACACCATATATTTT CASSSGSSGNTIYF
TRBJ2-3 once TRBV5-1 TRBD2 TGCGCCAGCAGCTTGGCCAGGACTAGCGGGAGGGCCGGCACAGATACGCAGTATTTT CASSLARTSGRAGTDTQYF
TRBJ2-5 NA TRBV2 TRBD1 TGTGCCAGCGTAGGGACAGGGGGAGAGACCCAGTACTTC CASVGTGGETQYF
TRBJ2-3 once TRBV9 TRBD2 TGTGCCAGCAGCGTAGTCCCACGGGGAGGGGAAGGCACAGATACGCAGTATTTT CASSVVPRGGEGTDTQYF
TRBJ2-5 NA TRBV5-5 NA TGTGCCAGCAGCTTTGCCCCCGGGGCCCAGTACTTC CASSFAPGAQYF
TRBJ2-7 few TRBV5-1 TRBD2 TGCGCCAGCAGCTACGGACTAGCGGATATCTACGAGCAGTACTTC CASSYGLADIYEQYF
TRBJ2-7 NA TRBV13 NA TGTGCCAGCAGCTTACGGGGTATCTCCTACGAGCAGTACTTC CASSLRGISYEQYF
TRBJ2-1 once TRBV9 TRBD1 TGTGCCAGCAGCCCCCAGGGGACAGCCTACAATGAGCAGTTCTTC CASSPQGTAYNEQFF
TRBJ1-2 NA TRBV25-1 NA TGTGCCAGCAGTGTTTTGGGGGGGTCGGGAGGCTACACCTTC CASSVLGGSGGYTF
TRBJ2-5 once TRBV18 TRBD1 TGTGCCAGCTCTAGGGACAGTCAAGAGACCCAGTACTTC CASSRDSQETQYF
TRBJ1-2 NA TRBV5-8 NA TGTGCCAGCAGCTTGGTTGGAGGGAACTATGGCTACACCTTC CASSLVGGNYGYTF
TRBJ1-2 NA TRBV10-2 NA TGCGCCAGCAGTGACCAGGACTATGGCTACACCTTC CASSDQDYGYTF
TRBJ1-1 once TRBV2 NA TGTGCCAGCCGGGGAGAGACTGAAGCTTTCTTT CASRGETEAFF
TRBJ1-1 NA TRBV7-9 NA TGTGCCAGCAGCTTATATTCAGGGGAAGGGTCGGCTTTCTTT CASSLYSGEGSAFF
TRBJ1-2 NA TRBV6-5 NA TGTGCCAGCAGTCCGCCGCCGCCACTCTATGGCTACACCTTC CASSPPPPLYGYTF
TRBJ2-7 NA TRBV14 NA TGTGCCAGCAGCCGGGCGGGGCTCTTTGGCGAGCAGTACTTC CASSRAGLFGEQYF
TRBJ1-1 NA TRBV3-1/TRBV3-2 NA TGTGCCAGCAGCCAAGTCGGGGGAGGTTCAAGTACTGAAGCTTTCTTT CASSQVGGGSSTEAFF
TRBJ2-1 NA TRBV5-4 TRBD2 TGTGCCAGCAGCCCCCTAGTCGGGACTAGCGGGAAATCCTACAATGAGCAGTTCTTC CASSPLVGTSGKSYNEQFF
TRBJ1-4 few TRBV5-1 NA TGCGCCAGCAGCTTAACAGGGAAGAGGGATAATGAAAAACTGTTTTTT CASSLTGKRDNEKLFF
TRBJ2-4 NA TRBV19 TRBD1 TGTGCCAGTAGTATAGATCGTGAGACAGGGCATATGGGCATTCAGTACTTC CASSIDRETGHMGIQYF
TRBJ2-7 NA TRBV29-1 TRBD2 TGCAGCGTAAATAGCGGGAGGGCCTCGGGTTACGAGCAGTACTTC CSVNSGRASGYEQYF
TRBJ1-6 NA TRBV18 NA TGTGCCAGCTCACCGGCCGGGGCCTATAATTCACCCCTCCACTTT CASSPAGAYNSPLHF
TRBJ2-3 once TRBV6-5 NA TGTGCCAGCAGGGGGGCTAACACAGATACGCAGTATTTT CASRGANTDTQYF
TRBJ2-7 NA TRBV4-3 TRBD2 TGCGCCAGCAGCCAAGGAATGACTAGCCTCTCCTACGAGCAGTACTTC CASSQGMTSLSYEQYF
TRBJ2-5 NA TRBV5-1 NA TGCGCCAGCAGCTTTGAAGGGGAAGAGACCCAGTACTTC CASSFEGEETQYF
TRBJ2-1 NA TRBV10-3 TRBD2 TGTGCCATCAGTGAGGGACTAGCGGGAGCATATGAGCAGTTCTTC CAISEGLAGAYEQFF
TRBJ2-7 NA TRBV28 NA TGTGCCAGCAGGGACAGCATCTACGAGCAGTACTTC CASRDSIYEQYF
TRBJ2-1 NA TRBV4-2 TRBD2 TGTGCCAGCAGCCAAGACTTCCTAGCGGGTTCCTACAATGAGCAGTTCTTC CASSQDFLAGSYNEQFF
TRBJ2-1 NA TRBV29-1 TRBD2 TGCAGCGTTCAGCGGGGGGGCCCCTCCTACAATGAGCAGTTCTTC CSVQRGGPSYNEQFF
TRBJ2-3 NA TRBV19 NA TGTGCCAGCGACAGCGCAAACACAGATACGCAGTATTTT CASDSANTDTQYF
TRBJ1-6 NA TRBV6-4 NA TGTGCCAGCACTGGACATTATAATTCACCCCTCCACTTT CASTGHYNSPLHF
TRBJ1-1 NA TRBV12-3/TRBV12-4 NA TGTGCCAGCAGTTTAGCCGGGAGTGGAGCTTTCTTT CASSLAGSGAFF
TRBJ1-4 NA TRBV30 NA TGTGCCTGGAGTGACACCAATGAAAAACTGTTTTTT CAWSDTNEKLFF
TRBJ2-3 NA TRBV7-3 NA TGTGCCAGCAGCTTATATGTGGGAGAAGGGACAGATACGCAGTATTTT CASSLYVGEGTDTQYF
TRBJ1-2 few TRBV6-1 NA TGTGCCAGCAGTGACCTTGGGCTTAACTATGGCTACACCTTC CASSDLGLNYGYTF
TRBJ1-5 NA TRBV20-1 TRBD1 TGCAGTGCTAGTCGGACAGGGGACAATCAGCCCCAGCATTTT CSASRTGDNQPQHF
TRBJ1-1 NA TRBV6-4 NA TGTGCCAGCAGGGGAGAGGGCACTGAAGCTTTCTTT CASRGEGTEAFF
TRBJ1-1 NA TRBV28 TRBD1 TGTGCCAGCAGTTGGACAGGAGAGAACACTGAAGCTTTCTTT CASSWTGENTEAFF
TRBJ1-4 NA TRBV10-3 NA TGTGCCATCAGTGAAGGGGCGGATGAAAAACTGTTTTTT CAISEGADEKLFF
TRBJ2-1 NA TRBV4-1 NA TGCGCCAGCAGCCAAGAACTAGTCACTGAGCAGTTCTTC CASSQELVTEQFF
TRBJ1-2 NA TRBV30 TRBD1 TGTGCCTGGAGTGCTATAACAGGGGGCTATGGCTACACCTTC CAWSAITGGYGYTF
TRBJ2-6 NA TRBV11-1 TRBD1 TGTGCCAGCTCCCAGACAGGGGTTCTTGGGGCCAACGTCCTGACTTTC CASSQTGVLGANVLTF
TRBJ2-7 NA TRBV6-2/TRBV6-3 TRBD1 TGTGCCAGCAGTTACCTCCGGGACAGGGGTTCCGAGCAGTACTTC CASSYLRDRGSEQYF
TRBJ1-5 NA TRBV7-2 TRBD1 TGTGCCAGCAGCTTGGGGACAGATTTTTATAGCAATCAGCCCCAGCATTTT CASSLGTDFYSNQPQHF
TRBJ1-2 few TRBV19 TRBD1 TGTGCCAGTAGTATAAAAGTCGCAGGGGGCTACTATGGCTACACCTTC CASSIKVAGGYYGYTF